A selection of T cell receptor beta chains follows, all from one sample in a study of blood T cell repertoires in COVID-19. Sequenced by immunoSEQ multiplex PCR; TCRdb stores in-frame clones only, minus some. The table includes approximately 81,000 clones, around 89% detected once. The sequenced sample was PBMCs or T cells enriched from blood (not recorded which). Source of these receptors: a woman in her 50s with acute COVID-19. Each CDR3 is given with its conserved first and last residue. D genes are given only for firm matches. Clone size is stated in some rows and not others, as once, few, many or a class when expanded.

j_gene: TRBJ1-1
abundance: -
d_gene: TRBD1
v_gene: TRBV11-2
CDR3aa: CASSGGTANTEAFF
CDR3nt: TGTGCCAGCAGCGGCGGGACAGCGAACACTGAAGCTTTCTTT

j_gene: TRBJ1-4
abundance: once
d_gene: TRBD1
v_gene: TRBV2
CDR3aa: CASRERQGGGEKLFF
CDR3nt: TGTGCCAGCAGAGAAAGACAGGGTGGGGGTGAAAAACTGTTTTTT

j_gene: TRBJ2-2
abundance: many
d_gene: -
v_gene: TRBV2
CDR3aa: CASSGAGGELFF
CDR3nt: TGTGCCAGCAGCGGAGCTGGCGGGGAGCTGTTTTTT

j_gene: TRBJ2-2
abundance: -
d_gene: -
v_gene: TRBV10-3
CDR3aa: CAISEFGGETGELFF
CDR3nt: TGTGCCATCAGTGAGTTTGGAGGGGAGACCGGGGAGCTGTTTTTT

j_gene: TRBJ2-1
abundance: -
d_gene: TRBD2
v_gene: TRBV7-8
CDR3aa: CASSLGGSFIWQFF
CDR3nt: TGTGCCAGCAGCTTGGGCGGGAGTTTTATTTGGCAGTTCTTC

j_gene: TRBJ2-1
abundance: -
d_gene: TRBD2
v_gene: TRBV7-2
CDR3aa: CASSFLSGSGWNEQFF
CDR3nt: TGTGCCAGCAGCTTTCTTAGCGGGAGTGGATGGAATGAGCAGTTCTTC

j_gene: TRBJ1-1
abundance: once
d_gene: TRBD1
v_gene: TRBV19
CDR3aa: CASRPGQLMNTEAFF
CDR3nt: TGTGCCAGTAGACCGGGACAGCTTATGAACACTGAAGCTTTCTTT

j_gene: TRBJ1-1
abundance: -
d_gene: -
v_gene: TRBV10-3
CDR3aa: CAISEVDIQNTEAFF
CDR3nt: TGTGCCATCAGTGAGGTTGACATACAGAACACTGAAGCTTTCTTT

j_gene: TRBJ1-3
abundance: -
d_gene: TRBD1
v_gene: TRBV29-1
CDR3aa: CSVGTGGSGNTIYF
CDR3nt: TGCAGCGTTGGGACAGGGGGCTCTGGAAACACCATATATTTT

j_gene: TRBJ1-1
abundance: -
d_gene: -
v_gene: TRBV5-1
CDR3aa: CASSPIGGSTEAFF
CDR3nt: TGCGCCAGCAGCCCAATTGGGGGGTCCACTGAAGCTTTCTTT

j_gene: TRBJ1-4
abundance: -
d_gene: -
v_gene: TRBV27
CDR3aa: CASSFRVGEKLFF
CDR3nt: TGTGCCAGCAGTTTCCGGGTAGGAGAAAAACTGTTTTTT

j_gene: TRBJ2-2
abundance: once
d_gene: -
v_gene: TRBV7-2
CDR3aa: CASSLASDGSIAGELFF
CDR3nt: TGTGCCAGCAGCTTAGCGTCTGATGGGAGTATCGCCGGGGAGCTGTTTTTT

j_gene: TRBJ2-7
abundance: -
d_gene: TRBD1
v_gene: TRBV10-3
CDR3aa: CAISETGTGNYEQYF
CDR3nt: TGTGCCATCAGTGAGACCGGGACAGGGAATTACGAGCAGTACTTC

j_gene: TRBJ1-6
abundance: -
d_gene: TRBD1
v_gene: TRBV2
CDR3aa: CASSLTGDYNSPLHF
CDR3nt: TGTGCCAGCAGTCTGACAGGGGACTATAATTCACCCCTCCACTTT

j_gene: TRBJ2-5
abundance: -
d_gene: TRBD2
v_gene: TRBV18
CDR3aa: CASSPKLAGVTETQYF
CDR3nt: TGTGCCAGCTCACCGAAACTAGCGGGAGTCACCGAGACCCAGTACTTC

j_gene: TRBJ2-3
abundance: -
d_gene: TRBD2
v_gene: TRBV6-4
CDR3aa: CASSVAGGPTDTQYF
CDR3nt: TGTGCCAGCAGTGTAGCGGGAGGGCCCACAGATACGCAGTATTTT

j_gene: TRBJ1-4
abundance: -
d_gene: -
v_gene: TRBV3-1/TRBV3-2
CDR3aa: CASYRRGSDNEKLFF
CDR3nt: TGTGCCAGCTACCGGAGGGGCAGCGATAATGAAAAACTGTTTTTT

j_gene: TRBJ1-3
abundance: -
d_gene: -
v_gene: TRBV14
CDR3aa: CASSQDRYSGNTIYF
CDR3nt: TGTGCCAGCAGCCAAGATCGGTATTCGGGAAACACCATATATTTT

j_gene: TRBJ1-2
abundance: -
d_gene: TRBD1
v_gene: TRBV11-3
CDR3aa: CASSPGQNPNYGYTF
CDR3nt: TGTGCCAGCAGCCCGGGACAGAACCCTAACTATGGCTACACCTTC

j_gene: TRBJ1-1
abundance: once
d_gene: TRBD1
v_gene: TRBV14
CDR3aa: CASSQGQGLNTEAFF
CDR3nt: TGTGCCAGCAGCCAGGGACAGGGGTTGAACACTGAAGCTTTCTTT

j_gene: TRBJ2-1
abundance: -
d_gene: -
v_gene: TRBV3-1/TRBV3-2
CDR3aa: CASSQERGSYNEQFF
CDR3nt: TGTGCCAGCAGCCAAGAGCGGGGCTCCTACAATGAGCAGTTCTTC

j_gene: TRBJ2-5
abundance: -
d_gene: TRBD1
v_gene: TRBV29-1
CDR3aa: CSVGPGQGSETQYF
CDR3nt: TGCAGCGTTGGCCCGGGACAGGGGAGCGAGACCCAGTACTTC

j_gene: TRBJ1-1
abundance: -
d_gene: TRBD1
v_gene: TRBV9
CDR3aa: CASSPSGQGNTEAFF
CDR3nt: TGTGCCAGCAGCCCCTCGGGACAGGGGAACACTGAAGCTTTCTTT

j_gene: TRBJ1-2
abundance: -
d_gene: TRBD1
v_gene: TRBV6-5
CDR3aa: CASRGQGANYGYTF
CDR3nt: TGTGCCAGCAGGGGACAGGGGGCTAACTATGGCTACACCTTC

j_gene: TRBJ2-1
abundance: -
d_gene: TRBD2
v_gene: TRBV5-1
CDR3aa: CASSLGTSGRDSYNEQFF
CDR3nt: TGCGCCAGCAGCTTGGGGACTAGCGGGAGGGATTCCTACAATGAGCAGTTCTTC

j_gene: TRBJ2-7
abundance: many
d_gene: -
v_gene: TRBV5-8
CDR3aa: CASRTRQAYEQYF
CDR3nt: TGTGCCAGCAGGACGAGACAGGCTTACGAGCAGTACTTC

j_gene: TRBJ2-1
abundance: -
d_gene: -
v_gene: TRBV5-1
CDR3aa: CASSLESGIEQFF
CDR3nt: TGCGCCAGCAGCTTGGAGTCGGGGATTGAGCAGTTCTTC

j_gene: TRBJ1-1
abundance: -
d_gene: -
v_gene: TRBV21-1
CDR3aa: CASSSSRGGYEAFF
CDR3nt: TGTGCCAGCAGCTCCTCGCGAGGGGGCTACGAAGCTTTCTTT

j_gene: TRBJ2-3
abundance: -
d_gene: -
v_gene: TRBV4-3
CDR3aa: CASSQDGRGSTDTQYF
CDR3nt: TGCGCCAGCAGCCAAGATGGTCGGGGTTCCACAGATACGCAGTATTTT

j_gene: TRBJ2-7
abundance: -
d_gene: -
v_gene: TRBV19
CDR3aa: CASSIGRVSNYEQYF
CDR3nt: TGTGCCAGTAGTATAGGCAGGGTATCTAACTACGAGCAGTACTTC